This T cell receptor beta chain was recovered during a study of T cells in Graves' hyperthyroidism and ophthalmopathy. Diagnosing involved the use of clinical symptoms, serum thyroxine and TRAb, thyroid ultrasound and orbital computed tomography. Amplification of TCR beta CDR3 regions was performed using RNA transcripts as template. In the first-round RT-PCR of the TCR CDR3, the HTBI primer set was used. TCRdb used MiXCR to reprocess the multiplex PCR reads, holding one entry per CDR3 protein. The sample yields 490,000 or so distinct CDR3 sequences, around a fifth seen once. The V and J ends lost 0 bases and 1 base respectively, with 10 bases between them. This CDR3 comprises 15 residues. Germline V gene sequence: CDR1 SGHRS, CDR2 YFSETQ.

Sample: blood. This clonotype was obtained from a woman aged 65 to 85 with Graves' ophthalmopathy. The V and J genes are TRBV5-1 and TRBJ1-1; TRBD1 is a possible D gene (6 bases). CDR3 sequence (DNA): TGCGCCAGCAGCTTGGATCAGGGGAGGAACACTGAAGCTTTCTTT. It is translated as CASSLDQGRNTEAFF. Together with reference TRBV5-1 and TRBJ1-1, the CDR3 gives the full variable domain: KAGVTQTPRYLIKTRGQQVTLSCSPISGHRSVSWYQQTPGQGLQFLFEYFSETQRNKGNFPGRFSGRQFSNSRSEMNVSTLELGDSALYLCASSLDQGRNTEAFFGQGTRLTVV.